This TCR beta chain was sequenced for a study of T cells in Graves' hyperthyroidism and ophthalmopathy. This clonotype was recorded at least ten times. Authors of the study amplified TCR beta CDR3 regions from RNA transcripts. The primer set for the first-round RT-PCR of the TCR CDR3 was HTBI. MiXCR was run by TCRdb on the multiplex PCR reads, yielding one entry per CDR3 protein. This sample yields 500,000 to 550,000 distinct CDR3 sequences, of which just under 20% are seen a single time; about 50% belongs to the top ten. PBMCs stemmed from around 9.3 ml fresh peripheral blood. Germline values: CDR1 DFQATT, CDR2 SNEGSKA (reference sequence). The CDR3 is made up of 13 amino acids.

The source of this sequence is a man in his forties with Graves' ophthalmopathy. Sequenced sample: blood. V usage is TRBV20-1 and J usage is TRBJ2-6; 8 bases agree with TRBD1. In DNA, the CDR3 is TGCAGCGGAAGGACAGGGGGGGCCAACGTCCTGACTTTC. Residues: CSGRTGGANVLTF.